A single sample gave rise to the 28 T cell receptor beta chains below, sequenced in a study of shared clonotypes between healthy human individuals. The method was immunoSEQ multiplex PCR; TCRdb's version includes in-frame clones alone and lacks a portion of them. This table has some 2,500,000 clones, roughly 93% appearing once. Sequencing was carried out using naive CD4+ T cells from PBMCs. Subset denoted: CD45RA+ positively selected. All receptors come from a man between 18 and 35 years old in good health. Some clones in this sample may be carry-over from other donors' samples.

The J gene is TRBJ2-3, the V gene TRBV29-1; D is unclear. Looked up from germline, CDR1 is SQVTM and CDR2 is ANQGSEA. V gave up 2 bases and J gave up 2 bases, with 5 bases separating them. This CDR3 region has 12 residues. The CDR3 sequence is CSVEHYTDTQYF. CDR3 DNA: TGCAGCGTTGAACACTACACAGATACGCAGTATTTT.

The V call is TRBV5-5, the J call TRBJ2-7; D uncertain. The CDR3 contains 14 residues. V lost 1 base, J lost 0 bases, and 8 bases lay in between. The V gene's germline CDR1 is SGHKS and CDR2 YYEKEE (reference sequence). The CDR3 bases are TGTGCCAGCAGCTTGCTGAGTGACTCCTACGAGCAGTACTTC. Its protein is CASSLLSDSYEQYF.

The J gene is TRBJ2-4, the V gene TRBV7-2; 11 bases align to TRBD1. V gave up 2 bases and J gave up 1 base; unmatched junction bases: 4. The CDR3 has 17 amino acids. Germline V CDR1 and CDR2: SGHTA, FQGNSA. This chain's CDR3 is CASSLRTGGFAKNIQYF. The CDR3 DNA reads TGTGCCAGCAGCTTAAGGACAGGGGGCTTCGCCAAAAACATTCAGTACTTC.

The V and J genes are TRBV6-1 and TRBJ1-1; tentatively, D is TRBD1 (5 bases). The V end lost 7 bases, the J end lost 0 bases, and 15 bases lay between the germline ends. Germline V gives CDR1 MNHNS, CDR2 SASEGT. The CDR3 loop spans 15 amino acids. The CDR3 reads CASKTVGAMNTEAFF. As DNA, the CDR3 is TGTGCCAGCAAGACAGTTGGGGCCATGAACACTGAAGCTTTCTTT.

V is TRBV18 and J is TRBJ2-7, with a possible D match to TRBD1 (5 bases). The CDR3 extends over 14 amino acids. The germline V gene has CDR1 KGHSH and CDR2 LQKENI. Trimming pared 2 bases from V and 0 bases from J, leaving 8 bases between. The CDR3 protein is CASSPATDSYEQYF. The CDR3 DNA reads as TGTGCCAGCTCACCAGCGACAGACTCCTACGAGCAGTACTTC.

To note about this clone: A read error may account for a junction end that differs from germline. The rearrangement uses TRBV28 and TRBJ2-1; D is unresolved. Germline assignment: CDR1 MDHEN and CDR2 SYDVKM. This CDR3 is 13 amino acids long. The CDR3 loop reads CASSYLSDNEQFF. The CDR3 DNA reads TGTGCCAGCAGTTACCTCTCCGACAATGAGCAGTTCTTC.

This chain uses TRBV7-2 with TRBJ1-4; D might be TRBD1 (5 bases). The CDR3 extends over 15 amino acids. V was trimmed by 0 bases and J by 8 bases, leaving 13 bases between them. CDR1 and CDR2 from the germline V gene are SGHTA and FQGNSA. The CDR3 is CASSLAGKGREKLFF. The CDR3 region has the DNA TGTGCCAGCAGCTTAGCCGGCAAGGGGCGGGAAAAACTGTTTTTT.

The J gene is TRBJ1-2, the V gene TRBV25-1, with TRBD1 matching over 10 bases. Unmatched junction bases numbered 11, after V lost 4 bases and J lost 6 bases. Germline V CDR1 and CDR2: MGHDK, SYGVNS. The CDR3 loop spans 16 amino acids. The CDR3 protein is CASSGVLGQGGDGYTF. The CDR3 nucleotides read TGTGCCAGCAGTGGCGTTCTCGGACAGGGGGGGGATGGCTACACCTTC.

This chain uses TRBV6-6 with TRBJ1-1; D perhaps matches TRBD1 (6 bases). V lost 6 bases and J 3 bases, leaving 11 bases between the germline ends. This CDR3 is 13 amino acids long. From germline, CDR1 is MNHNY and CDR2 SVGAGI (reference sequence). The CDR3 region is CASRPRQDTEAFF. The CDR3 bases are TGTGCCAGCAGACCACGACAGGACACTGAAGCTTTCTTT.

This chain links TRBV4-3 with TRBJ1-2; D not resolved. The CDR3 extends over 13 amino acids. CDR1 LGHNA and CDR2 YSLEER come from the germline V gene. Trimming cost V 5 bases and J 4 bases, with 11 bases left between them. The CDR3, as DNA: TGCGCCAGCAGCAGTACTACCCTCTATGGCTACACCTTC. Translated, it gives CASSSTTLYGYTF.

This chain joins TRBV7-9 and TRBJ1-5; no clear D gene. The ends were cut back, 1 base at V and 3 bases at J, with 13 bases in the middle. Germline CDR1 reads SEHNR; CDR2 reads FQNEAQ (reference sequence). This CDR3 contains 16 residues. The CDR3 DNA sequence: TGTGCCAGCAGCTTAGTCAGCGCAGGCTCCAATCAGCCCCAGCATTTT. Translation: CASSLVSAGSNQPQHF.

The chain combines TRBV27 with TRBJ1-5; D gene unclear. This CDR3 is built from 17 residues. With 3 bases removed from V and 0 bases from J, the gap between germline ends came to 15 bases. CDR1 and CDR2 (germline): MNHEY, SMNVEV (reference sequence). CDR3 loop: CASSFMPGPDSNQPQHF. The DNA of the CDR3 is TGTGCCAGCAGTTTTATGCCCGGGCCCGATAGCAATCAGCCCCAGCATTTT.

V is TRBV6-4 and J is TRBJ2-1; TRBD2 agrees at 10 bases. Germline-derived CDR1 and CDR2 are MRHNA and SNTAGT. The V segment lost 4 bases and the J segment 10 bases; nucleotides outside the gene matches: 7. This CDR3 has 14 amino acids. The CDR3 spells CASSVAGGVGEQFF. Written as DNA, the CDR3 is TGTGCCAGCAGTGTAGCGGGAGGAGTTGGAGAGCAGTTCTTC.

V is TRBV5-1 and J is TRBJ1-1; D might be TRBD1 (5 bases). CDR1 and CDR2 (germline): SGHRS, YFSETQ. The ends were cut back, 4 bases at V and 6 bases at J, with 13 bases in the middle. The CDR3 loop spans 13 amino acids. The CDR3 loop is CASSNEGLAEAFF. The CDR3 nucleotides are TGCGCCAGCAGCAACGAGGGGTTGGCTGAAGCTTTCTTT.

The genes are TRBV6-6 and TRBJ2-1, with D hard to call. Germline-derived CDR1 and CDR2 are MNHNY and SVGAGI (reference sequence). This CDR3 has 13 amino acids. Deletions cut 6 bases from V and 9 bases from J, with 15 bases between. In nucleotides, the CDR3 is TGTGCCAGCAGCCCCCGACCCCCGGGTGAGCAGTTCTTC. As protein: CASSPRPPGEQFF.

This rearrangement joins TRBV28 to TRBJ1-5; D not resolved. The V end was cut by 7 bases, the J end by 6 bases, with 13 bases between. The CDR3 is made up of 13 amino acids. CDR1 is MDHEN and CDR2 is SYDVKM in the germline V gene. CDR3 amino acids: CASKILHAQPQHF. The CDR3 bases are TGTGCCAGCAAGATCCTACACGCTCAGCCCCAGCATTTT.

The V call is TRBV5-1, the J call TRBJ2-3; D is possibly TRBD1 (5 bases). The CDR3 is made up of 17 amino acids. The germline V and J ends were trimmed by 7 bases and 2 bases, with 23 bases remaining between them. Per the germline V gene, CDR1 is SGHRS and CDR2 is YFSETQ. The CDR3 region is CASERGSPAWSTDTQYF. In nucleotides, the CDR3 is TGCGCCAGCGAAAGGGGATCCCCGGCCTGGTCCACAGATACGCAGTATTTT.

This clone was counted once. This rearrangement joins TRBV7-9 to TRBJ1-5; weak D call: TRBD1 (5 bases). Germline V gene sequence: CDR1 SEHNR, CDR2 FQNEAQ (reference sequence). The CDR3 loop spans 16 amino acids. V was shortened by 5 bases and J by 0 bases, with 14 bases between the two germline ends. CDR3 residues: CASSEGRRYSNQPQHF. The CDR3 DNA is TGTGCCAGCAGCGAGGGACGGCGGTATAGCAATCAGCCCCAGCATTTT.

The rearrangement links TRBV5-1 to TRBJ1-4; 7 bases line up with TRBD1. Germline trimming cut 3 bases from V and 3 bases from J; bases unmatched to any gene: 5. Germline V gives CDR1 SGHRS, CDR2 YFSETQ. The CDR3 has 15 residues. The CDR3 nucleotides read TGCGCCAGCAGCTCTTACGGGACAGCTAATGAAAAACTGTTTTTT. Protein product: CASSSYGTANEKLFF.

CDR3 DNA: TGTGCCAGTAGTATGGGGGGCTCAGCCAAAAACATTCAGTACTTC. Residues: CASSMGGSAKNIQYF. The chain has TRBV19 and TRBJ2-4; D tentatively reads TRBD1 or TRBD2 (6 bases each). In germline, CDR1 is LNHDA, CDR2 SQIVND (reference sequence). V was shortened by 3 bases and J by 0 bases, with 9 bases between the two germline ends. The CDR3 extends over 15 amino acids. Drawing the rest from reference TRBV19 and TRBJ2-4, the complete variable domain is DGGITQSPKYLFRKEGQNVTLSCEQNLNHDAMYWYRQDPGQGLRLIYYSQIVNDFQKGDIAEGYSVSREKKESFPLTVTSAQKNPTAFYLCASSMGGSAKNIQYFGAGTRLSVL.

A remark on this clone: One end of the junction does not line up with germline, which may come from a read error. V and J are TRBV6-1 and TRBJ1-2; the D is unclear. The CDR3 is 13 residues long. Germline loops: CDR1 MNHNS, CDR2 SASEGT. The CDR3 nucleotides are TGTGCCATCAGTGCTCTCTTGGGAGAGAGCTACACCTTC. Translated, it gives CAISALLGESYTF.

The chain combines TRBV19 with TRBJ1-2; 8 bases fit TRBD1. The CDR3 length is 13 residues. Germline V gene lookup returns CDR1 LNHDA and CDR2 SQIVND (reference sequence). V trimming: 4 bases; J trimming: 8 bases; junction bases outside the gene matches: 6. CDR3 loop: CASSTTDRAGYTF. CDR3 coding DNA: TGTGCCAGTAGTACAACGGACAGGGCGGGCTACACCTTC.

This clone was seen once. CDR3 bases: TGTGCCTGGAGTGTTAAGGGAGCAACTAATGAAAAACTGTTTTTT. It is translated as CAWSVKGATNEKLFF. The V call is TRBV30, the J call TRBJ1-4; D unclear. This CDR3 is 15 amino acids long. V lost 0 bases, J lost 0 bases, and 8 bases lay in between. CDR1 is GTSNPN, CDR2 SVGIG, per germline (reference sequence).

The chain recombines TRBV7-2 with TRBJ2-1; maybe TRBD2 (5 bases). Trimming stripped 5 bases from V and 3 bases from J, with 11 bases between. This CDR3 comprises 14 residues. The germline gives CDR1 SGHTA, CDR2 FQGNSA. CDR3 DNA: TGTGCCAGCAGCCTTGACTACTACTACAATGAGCAGTTCTTC. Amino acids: CASSLDYYYNEQFF.

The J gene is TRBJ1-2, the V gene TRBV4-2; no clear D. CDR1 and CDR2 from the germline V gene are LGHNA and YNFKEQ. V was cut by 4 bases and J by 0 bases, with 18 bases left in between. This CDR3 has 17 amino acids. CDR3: CASSPPLRRGANYGYTF. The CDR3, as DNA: TGTGCCAGCAGCCCCCCCCTGCGCCGCGGAGCTAACTATGGCTACACCTTC.

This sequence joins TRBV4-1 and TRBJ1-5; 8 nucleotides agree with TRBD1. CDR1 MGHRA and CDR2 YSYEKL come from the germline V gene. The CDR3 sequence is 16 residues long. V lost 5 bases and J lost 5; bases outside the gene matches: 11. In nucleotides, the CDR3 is TGCGCCAGCAGCTGGCTCCCACAGGGGGGAGATCAGCCCCAGCATTTT. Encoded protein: CASSWLPQGGDQPQHF.

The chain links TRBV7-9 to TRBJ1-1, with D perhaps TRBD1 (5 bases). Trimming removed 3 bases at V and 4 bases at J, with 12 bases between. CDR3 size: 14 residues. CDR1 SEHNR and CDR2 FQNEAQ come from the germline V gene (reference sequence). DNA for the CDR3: TGTGCCAGCAGCTTTACGACTGGGGGCACTGAAGCTTTCTTT. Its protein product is CASSFTTGGTEAFF.

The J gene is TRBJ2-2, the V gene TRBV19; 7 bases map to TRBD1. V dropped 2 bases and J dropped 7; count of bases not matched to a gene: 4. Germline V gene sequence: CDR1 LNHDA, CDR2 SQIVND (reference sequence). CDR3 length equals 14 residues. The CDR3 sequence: CASSITGVGGELFF. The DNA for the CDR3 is TGTGCCAGTAGTATAACAGGGGTAGGCGGGGAGCTGTTTTTT.